This entry features one T cell receptor beta chain sequence. No antigen is known for it. Per the germline V gene, CDR1 is KGHSH and CDR2 is LQKENI. The CDR3 is 15 residues long. Trimming took 4 bases from V and 7 from J; bases not matched to a gene: 6. The data are from a study of cytomegalovirus exposure and HLA in healthy donors. The overall study: The platform used for the 120 validation repertoires matched that of the roughly 700 first-cohort repertoires, a later analysis reported.

Study outcomes and limitations: In vitro confirmation showed a few CMV-associated chains to be CMV antigen specific.

The protocol was immunoSEQ multiplex PCR, while the TCRdb copy is restricted to in-frame clones and leaves out a portion. The sample includes about 280,000 clones, roughly 88% of them seen just once. Separate from the roughly 670-subject first cohort, the roughly 120-subject validation cohort was the one that the donors belonged to. The chain uses TRBV18 and TRBJ2-3; TRBD2 matches 12 bases. This receptor was obtained from a woman under 30 in good health and CMV-seronegative. Sequenced sample: PBMCs. The chain's CDR3 is CASSRLAGGPNTQYF. The CDR3 coding sequence is TGTGCCAGCTCACGGCTAGCGGGAGGGCCTAATACGCAGTATTTT.